These T cell receptor beta chains were read from a single sample in a study of blood T cell repertoires in COVID-19. Profiling relied on immunoSEQ multiplex PCR, and the TCRdb table lists in-frame clones only, not all of them. The table records a few hundred thousand clones, 85% to 90% of them present only once. The sample consisted of peripheral blood. The receptors here all came from a woman aged 40 to 50 with acute or convalescent COVID-19. The CDR3 runs from the conserved cysteine through the conserved F or W. Fields, in order: CDR3 protein, CDR3 DNA, clone size, V gene, D gene, J gene. The D gene is left open where the match is weak. Clone size is given for some rows only: seen once, a few or many times, or a class if the clone is expanded.

CDR3: CASSVGTGMNTEAFF; DNA: TGTGCCAGCAGCGTAGGGACAGGGATGAACACTGAAGCTTTCTTT; size: .; V: TRBV9; D: TRBD1; J: TRBJ1-1
CDR3: CASSVPFEKLFF; DNA: TGTGCCAGCAGTGTCCCCTTTGAAAAACTGTTTTTT; size: .; V: TRBV2; D: .; J: TRBJ1-4
CDR3: CASSLSGAANYGYTF; DNA: TGTGCCAGCAGCCTCAGTGGGGCAGCTAACTATGGCTACACCTTC; size: .; V: TRBV9; D: .; J: TRBJ1-2
CDR3: CASSLGTGPYNEQFF; DNA: TGTGCCAGCAGTCTTGGGACAGGTCCCTACAATGAGCAGTTCTTC; size: .; V: TRBV27; D: TRBD1; J: TRBJ2-1
CDR3: CATSDPGTGDNEQFF; DNA: TGTGCCACCAGTGATCCTGGGACAGGCGACAATGAGCAGTTCTTC; size: .; V: TRBV24-1; D: TRBD1; J: TRBJ2-1
CDR3: CASSTSGTGVGEAFF; DNA: TGCGCCAGCAGCACCTCCGGGACAGGGGTAGGGGAAGCTTTCTTT; size: .; V: TRBV5-1; D: TRBD1; J: TRBJ1-1
CDR3: CASSNTPHYRGGGYTF; DNA: TGTGCCAGTAGTAATACGCCCCACTACAGGGGAGGCGGCTACACCTTC; size: .; V: TRBV19; D: TRBD1; J: TRBJ1-2
CDR3: CASSDRTGTDTQYF; DNA: TGTGCCAGCAGTGATAGGACAGGCACAGATACGCAGTATTTT; size: .; V: TRBV2; D: .; J: TRBJ2-3
CDR3: CASSEWGRDTF; DNA: TGTGCCAGCAGTGAGTGGGGGCGGGACACCTTC; size: few; V: TRBV6-1; D: .; J: TRBJ1-2
CDR3: CASHHQAARAYGYTF; DNA: TGTGCCAGCCACCACCAGGCGGCCAGGGCTTATGGCTACACCTTC; size: .; V: TRBV19; D: .; J: TRBJ1-2
CDR3: CASSLGEGRTFF; DNA: TGTGCCAGCAGCTTAGGGGAGGGTAGAACTTTCTTT; size: .; V: TRBV7-8; D: .; J: TRBJ1-1
CDR3: CASSLDPLGAGTEAFF; DNA: TGTGCCAGCAGCTTAGACCCTCTGGGGGCCGGCACTGAAGCTTTCTTT; size: .; V: TRBV7-6; D: .; J: TRBJ1-1
CDR3: CASSYMGEAVTEAFF; DNA: TGTGCCAGCAGTTACATGGGGGAGGCTGTCACTGAAGCTTTCTTT; size: once; V: TRBV6-5; D: .; J: TRBJ1-1
CDR3: CASSSTDTQYF; DNA: TGTGCCAGCAGTTCGACAGATACGCAGTATTTT; size: .; V: TRBV27; D: .; J: TRBJ2-3
CDR3: CASSVGGGRSNEKLFF; DNA: TGTGCCAGCAGCGTAGGAGGGGGCAGGAGTAATGAAAAACTGTTTTTT; size: .; V: TRBV9; D: TRBD1; J: TRBJ1-4
CDR3: CASSWEGGRFPSGANVLTF; DNA: TGTGCCAGCAGCTGGGAGGGGGGGCGCTTCCCCTCTGGGGCCAACGTCCTGACTTTC; size: .; V: TRBV5-4; D: .; J: TRBJ2-6
CDR3: CSVGGRPYGYTF; DNA: TGCAGCGTTGGAGGGAGGCCCTATGGCTACACCTTC; size: .; V: TRBV29-1; D: .; J: TRBJ1-2
CDR3: CASSRLGRGPGMNTEAFF; DNA: TGTGCCAGCAGCCGACTTGGTAGGGGGCCGGGGATGAACACTGAAGCTTTCTTT; size: .; V: TRBV7-9; D: TRBD1; J: TRBJ1-1
CDR3: CASSLKPGLDGDTQYF; DNA: TGCGCCAGCAGCTTGAAACCGGGACTAGATGGAGATACGCAGTATTTT; size: .; V: TRBV5-1; D: TRBD2; J: TRBJ2-3
CDR3: CASRTGNNEQFF; DNA: TGTGCCTCTCGGACAGGGAACAATGAGCAGTTCTTC; size: once; V: TRBV6-5; D: TRBD1; J: TRBJ2-1
CDR3: CASSDRAQGKETQYF; DNA: TGTGCCAGCAGTGATAGGGCTCAGGGGAAGGAGACCCAGTACTTC; size: once; V: TRBV6-1; D: .; J: TRBJ2-5
CDR3: CASSFPPGGGRSYTF; DNA: TGTGCCAGCAGTTTCCCCCCTGGCGGCGGCCGTAGCTACACCTTC; size: .; V: TRBV6-2/TRBV6-3; D: .; J: TRBJ1-2
CDR3: CASSSAPGTGGAAFF; DNA: TGTGCCAGCAGCTCCGCTCCCGGGACAGGGGGCGCAGCTTTCTTT; size: .; V: TRBV7-2; D: TRBD1; J: TRBJ1-1
CDR3: CASSPWGGESGYTF; DNA: TGTGCCAGCTCTCCGTGGGGGGGTGAAAGCGGCTACACCTTC; size: .; V: TRBV18; D: .; J: TRBJ1-2
CDR3: CASSSRDREAGELFF; DNA: TGTGCCAGCAGCTCACGGGACAGGGAGGCCGGGGAGCTGTTTTTT; size: .; V: TRBV11-3; D: TRBD1; J: TRBJ2-2
CDR3: CASSIETGGVVPQHF; DNA: TGTGCCAGTAGTATTGAGACAGGGGGAGTCGTGCCCCAGCATTTT; size: .; V: TRBV19; D: TRBD1; J: TRBJ1-5
CDR3: CASKLDRGPGSYTF; DNA: TGTGCCAGCAAACTGGACAGGGGCCCCGGAAGCTACACCTTC; size: .; V: TRBV2; D: TRBD1; J: TRBJ1-2
CDR3: CASSFTSGTGYSPLHF; DNA: TGCGCCAGCAGCTTTACATCCGGGACAGGGTATTCACCCCTCCACTTT; size: .; V: TRBV5-1; D: TRBD1; J: TRBJ1-6
CDR3: CASSLYTGGGELFF; DNA: TGTGCCAGCAGTTTATATACGGGGGGCGGGGAGCTGTTTTTT; size: .; V: TRBV28; D: TRBD2; J: TRBJ2-2
CDR3: CASSFLLDRGPDGYTF; DNA: TGTGCCAGCAGCTTCCTTCTCGACAGGGGGCCTGATGGCTACACCTTC; size: .; V: TRBV5-8; D: TRBD1; J: TRBJ1-2
CDR3: CASSVEGRGRTNEQFF; DNA: TGTGCCAGCAGCGTAGAGGGCAGGGGGCGAACAAATGAGCAGTTCTTC; size: .; V: TRBV9; D: TRBD1; J: TRBJ2-1
CDR3: CASSPAGGPPPETQYF; DNA: TGCGCCAGCAGCCCGGCGGGGGGGCCTCCCCCGGAGACCCAGTACTTC; size: .; V: TRBV5-1; D: TRBD2; J: TRBJ2-5
CDR3: CASSSGQTYYGYTF; DNA: TGCGCCAGCAGCTCCGGACAGACATATTATGGCTACACCTTC; size: .; V: TRBV5-1; D: .; J: TRBJ1-2
CDR3: CASSLGGGTGAFF; DNA: TGTGCCAGCAGCTTAGGTGGGGGGACTGGAGCTTTCTTT; size: .; V: TRBV7-8; D: .; J: TRBJ1-1
CDR3: CASSQNLAGVYNEQFF; DNA: TGTGCCAGCAGCCAAAACCTAGCGGGGGTTTACAATGAGCAGTTCTTC; size: .; V: TRBV7-3; D: TRBD2; J: TRBJ2-1
CDR3: CASSVVRPGFSPLHF; DNA: TGCGCCAGCAGCGTTGTAAGACCAGGTTTTTCACCCCTCCACTTT; size: .; V: TRBV5-1; D: .; J: TRBJ1-6
CDR3: CASSLVFRVDEQFF; DNA: TGTGCCAGCAGCTTGGTATTCAGGGTCGATGAGCAGTTCTTC; size: .; V: TRBV5-6; D: .; J: TRBJ2-1
CDR3: CASSARLAGGQRNEQFF; DNA: TGTGCCAGTAGTGCCAGACTAGCGGGGGGGCAAAGGAATGAGCAGTTCTTC; size: .; V: TRBV19; D: TRBD2; J: TRBJ2-1
CDR3: CASSVTGSQPQHF; DNA: TGTGCCAGTAGTGTGACAGGGAGCCAGCCCCAGCATTTT; size: .; V: TRBV19; D: TRBD1; J: TRBJ1-5
CDR3: CASSLTGSSTDTQYF; DNA: TGCGCCAGCAGCCTGACAGGTTCTAGCACAGATACGCAGTATTTT; size: .; V: TRBV5-1; D: .; J: TRBJ2-3
CDR3: CASSVKGTKNTGELFF; DNA: TGTGCCAGCAGCGTGAAAGGGACAAAAAACACCGGGGAGCTGTTTTTT; size: .; V: TRBV9; D: .; J: TRBJ2-2
CDR3: CASSETVNTGELFF; DNA: TGCGCCAGCAGTGAGACAGTGAACACCGGGGAGCTGTTTTTT; size: .; V: TRBV10-2; D: .; J: TRBJ2-2
CDR3: CASSHLDRGIKEQFF; DNA: TGTGCCAGCAGCCATCTGGACAGGGGGATAAAGGAGCAGTTCTTC; size: .; V: TRBV3-1/TRBV3-2; D: TRBD1; J: TRBJ2-1
CDR3: CAISESGGNLNTEAFF; DNA: TGTGCCATCAGTGAGTCAGGAGGGAACCTGAACACTGAAGCTTTCTTT; size: .; V: TRBV10-3; D: .; J: TRBJ1-1
CDR3: CASDSGYGYTF; DNA: TGCGCCAGCGACTCGGGCTATGGCTACACCTTC; size: .; V: TRBV5-1; D: .; J: TRBJ1-2
CDR3: CASSLGGVGYTF; DNA: TGTGCCAGCAGCTTAGGCGGAGTTGGCTACACCTTC; size: .; V: TRBV7-3; D: .; J: TRBJ1-2
CDR3: CASSYEGRGEAFF; DNA: TGTGCCAGCAGTTACGAGGGCAGGGGTGAAGCTTTCTTT; size: .; V: TRBV6-5; D: .; J: TRBJ1-1
CDR3: CASSVVEDNEQFF; DNA: TGTGCCAGCAGCGTAGTGGAGGACAATGAGCAGTTCTTC; size: .; V: TRBV9; D: .; J: TRBJ2-1
CDR3: CAWKPGGVLGQYF; DNA: TGTGCCTGGAAGCCGGGGGGGGTCCTTGGGCAGTATTTT; size: .; V: TRBV30; D: TRBD2; J: TRBJ2-3
CDR3: CASSLRQSAIEAFF; DNA: TGCGCCAGCAGCTTGAGACAGTCAGCAATCGAAGCTTTCTTT; size: .; V: TRBV5-1; D: .; J: TRBJ1-1
CDR3: CATARQGGSPLHF; DNA: TGTGCCACGGCGAGACAGGGGGGCTCACCCCTCCACTTT; size: .; V: TRBV30; D: TRBD1; J: TRBJ1-6
CDR3: CASSQDRNTEAFF; DNA: TGTGCCAGCAGCCAAGATAGGAACACTGAAGCTTTCTTT; size: .; V: TRBV3-1/TRBV3-2; D: .; J: TRBJ1-1
CDR3: CASRGTGGTSYGYTF; DNA: TGTGCCAGCAGAGGGACAGGGGGTACCAGCTATGGCTACACCTTC; size: .; V: TRBV2; D: TRBD1; J: TRBJ1-2
CDR3: CASSHLATGSIEAFF; DNA: TGTGCCAGCAGCCACCTAGCGACAGGGAGCATTGAAGCTTTCTTT; size: .; V: TRBV3-1/TRBV3-2; D: TRBD1; J: TRBJ1-1
CDR3: CASSPVNTGELFF; DNA: TGTGCCAGCAGTCCCGTCAACACCGGGGAGCTGTTTTTT; size: .; V: TRBV12-3/TRBV12-4; D: .; J: TRBJ2-2